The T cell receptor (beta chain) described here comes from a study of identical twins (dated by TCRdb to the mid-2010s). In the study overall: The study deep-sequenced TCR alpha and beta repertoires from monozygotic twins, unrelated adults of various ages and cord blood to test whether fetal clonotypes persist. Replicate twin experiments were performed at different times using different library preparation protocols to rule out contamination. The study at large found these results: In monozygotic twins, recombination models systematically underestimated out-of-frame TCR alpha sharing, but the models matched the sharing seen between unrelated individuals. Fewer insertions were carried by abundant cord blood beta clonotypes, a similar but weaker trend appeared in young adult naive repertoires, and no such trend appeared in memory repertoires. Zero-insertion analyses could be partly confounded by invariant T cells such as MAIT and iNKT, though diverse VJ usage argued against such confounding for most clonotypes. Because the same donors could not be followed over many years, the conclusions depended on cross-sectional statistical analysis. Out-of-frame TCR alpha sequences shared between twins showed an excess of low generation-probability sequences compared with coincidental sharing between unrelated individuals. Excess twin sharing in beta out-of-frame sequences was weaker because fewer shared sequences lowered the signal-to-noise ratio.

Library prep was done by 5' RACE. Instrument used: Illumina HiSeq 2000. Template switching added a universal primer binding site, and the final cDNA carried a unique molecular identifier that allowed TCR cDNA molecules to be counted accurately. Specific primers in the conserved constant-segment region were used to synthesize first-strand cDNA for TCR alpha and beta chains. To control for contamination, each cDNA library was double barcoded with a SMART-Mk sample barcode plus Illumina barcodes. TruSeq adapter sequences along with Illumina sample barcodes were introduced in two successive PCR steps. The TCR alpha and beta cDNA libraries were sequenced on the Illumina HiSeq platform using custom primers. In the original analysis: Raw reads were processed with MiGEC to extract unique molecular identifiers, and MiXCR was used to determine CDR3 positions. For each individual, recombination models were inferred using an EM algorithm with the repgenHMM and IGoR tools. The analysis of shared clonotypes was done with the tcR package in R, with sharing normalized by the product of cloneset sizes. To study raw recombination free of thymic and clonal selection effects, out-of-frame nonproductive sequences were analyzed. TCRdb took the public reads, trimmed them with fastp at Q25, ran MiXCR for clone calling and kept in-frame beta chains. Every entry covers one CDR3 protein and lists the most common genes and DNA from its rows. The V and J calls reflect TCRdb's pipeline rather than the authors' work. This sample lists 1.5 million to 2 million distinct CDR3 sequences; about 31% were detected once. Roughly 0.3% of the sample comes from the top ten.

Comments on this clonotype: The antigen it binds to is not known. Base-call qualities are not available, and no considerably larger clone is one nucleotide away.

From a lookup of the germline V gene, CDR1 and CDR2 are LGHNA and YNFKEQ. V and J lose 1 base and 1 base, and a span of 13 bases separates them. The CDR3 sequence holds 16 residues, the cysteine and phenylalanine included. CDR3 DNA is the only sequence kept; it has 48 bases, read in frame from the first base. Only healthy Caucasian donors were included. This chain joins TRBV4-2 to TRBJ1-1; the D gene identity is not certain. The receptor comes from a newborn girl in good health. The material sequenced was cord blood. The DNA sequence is TGTGCCAGCAGCCAAGGTTCGGGAGGTAAGAACACTGAAGCTTTCTTT. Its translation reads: CASSQGSGGKNTEAFF.